This entry features one T cell receptor (beta chain) sequence. Antigen specificity is unknown. The data were obtained in a study of blood T cells in healthy people across ages. Study-level points and caveats: Aged donors had fewer naive CD4+ cells and lower diversity than long-lived donors.

Primed by a sample-barcoded 5' primer and a J-beta primer mix, a second PCR proceeded for roughly 7 to 11 cycles. Via MiXCR, TCRdb re-called the 5' RACE reads, giving one row per CDR3 protein. Seen here are 800,000 to 1,300,000 distinct CDR3 sequences, under 30% observed once, and the top ten hold less than 0.75%. This sample was shared with a second study, whose subject was T cells of mothers and their children.

This clonotype was sampled from a girl aged 2-10 years in good health. Sequencing input: blood.

This chain's CDR3 is CASSTGVGYTEAFF. The CDR3 nucleotides are TGTGCCAGCAGTACAGGGGTAGGGTACACTGAAGCTTTCTTT. The chain employs TRBV12-3 or TRBV12-4 and TRBJ1-1; TRBD1 matches at 7 bases. This CDR3 comprises 14 residues. V shed 5 bases and J 3 bases; nucleotides not matched to a gene: 6.